This T cell receptor (beta chain) is drawn from a study of beta chain features in type 1 diabetes. Study information: The study found patients and healthy donors alike in age, gender and cell yields.

The authors reverse transcribed all of the isolated RNA, so sequencing captured expressed TCRB transcripts. Stem cell-like memory T cell samples underwent survey-depth immunoSEQ sequencing. They averaged approximately 1 million reads. This table comes from immunoSEQ multiplex PCR, and its TCRdb copy is limited to in-frame clones, with some not included. The profile shows around 14,000 clones, approximately 68% of them singletons. Points from the study as a whole: Any HLA effect on TCRB rearrangement was left unresolved by small sub-analyses. Type 1 diabetes patients showed a moderate but significant shortening of TCRB CDR3s in all four CD4+ subsets. Fewer insertions but more deletions were seen at VDJ junctions in type 1 diabetes patients.

This CDR3 is built from 15 residues. V was pared by 3 bases and J by 10 bases, with 9 bases of the junction left unmatched. Germline values: CDR1 SGHTA, CDR2 FQGNSA. This clone has a handful of counts. As yet, its antigen is unknown. The material sequenced was stem cell memory CD4+ T cells from blood. This clonotype was obtained from a woman between 18 and 29 years old with type 1 diabetes. The V gene is TRBV7-2, the J gene TRBJ2-1, with 10 bases aligning to TRBD2. CDR3 DNA: TGTGCCAGCAGCTTTGCCAGCGGGGGGGGTTGGGAGCAGTTCTTC. This translates into CASSFASGGGWEQFF.